These 26 T cell receptor beta chains were all obtained from the same sample, sequenced in a study of T cell repertoires in cytomegalovirus infection. TCRdb recomputed calls from the reads with MiXCR, one row per CDR3 protein. In the table there are hundreds of thousands of distinct CDR3 sequences, less than 25% of which are singletons. Sequencing was carried out using CD8+ T cells from PBMCs. The origin of the receptors is a human donor in good health (CMV status not recorded). Some clones in this sample may be carry-over from other donors' samples.

This clonotype was seen many times. The genes are TRBV7-3 and TRBJ1-1; possibly TRBD1 for D (6 bases). Germline V gives CDR1 SGHTA, CDR2 FQGTGA. The CDR3 extends over 14 amino acids. CDR3: CVTSPSGASTEAFF. Here the CDR3 DNA reads TGTGTCACTAGCCCCTCAGGGGCGAGCACTGAAGCTTTCTTT.

This clonotype was observed at least ten times. The chain recombines TRBV12-3 or TRBV12-4 with TRBJ1-4; D not certain. V gave up 6 bases and J gave up 2 bases, with 16 bases separating them. This CDR3 spans 16 amino acids. The CDR3 reads CASSPLSWRTNEKLFF. The CDR3 nucleotides read TGTGCCAGCAGCCCCCTTAGTTGGCGGACTAATGAAAAACTGTTTTTT.

This clonotype showed up just a few times. The CDR3 is CSARDRLSYEQYF. Here the CDR3 DNA reads TGCAGTGCTAGAGACAGGTTGTCCTACGAGCAGTACTTC. V usage is TRBV20-1 and J usage is TRBJ2-7; D gene uncertain. The germline gives CDR1 DFQATT, CDR2 SNEGSKA (reference sequence). The ends were cut back, 0 bases at V and 1 base at J, with 7 bases in the middle. The CDR3 totals 13 residues.

A word on this clonotype: This may come from a read error, since a much larger clone is one base off. The CDR3 reads CASSPGQSNRNTEAFF. CDR3 nucleotide sequence: TGCGCCAGCAGCCCCGGACAGAGTAATCGCAACACTGAAGCTTTCTTT. The rearrangement links TRBV4-1 to TRBJ1-1; D possibly corresponds to TRBD1 (6 bases). Trimming cost V 4 bases and J 2 bases, with 17 bases left between them. Germline values: CDR1 MGHRA, CDR2 YSYEKL. CDR3 length equals 16 residues.

There are a few counts of this clonotype. The chain uses TRBV2 and TRBJ2-6; D is possibly TRBD1 or TRBD2 (6 bases each). V was clipped by 8 bases and J by 0 bases, with 14 bases between them. Germline V gene sequence: CDR1 SNHLY, CDR2 FYNNEI. CDR3 length: 16 residues. The CDR3 DNA follows: TGTGCCAGCTGTGCAGGAGGGGGCTCTGGGGCCAACGTCCTGACTTTC. This gives the protein CASCAGGGSGANVLTF.

This clonotype was detected ten times or more. V gene TRBV7-6 combines with J gene TRBJ2-5, with D possibly matching TRBD2 (6 bases). V lost 2 bases to trimming and J lost 5 bases, with 9 bases between them. Germline values: CDR1 SGHVS, CDR2 FNYEAQ. This CDR3 region has 13 residues. DNA for the CDR3: TGTGCCAGCAGCTTACCACGGGGGGAGACCCAGTACTTC. This encodes CASSLPRGETQYF.

A few counts support this clonotype. The chain carries TRBV6-2 or TRBV6-3 and TRBJ2-1; D ambiguous. The germline CDR1 and CDR2 sequences are MNHEY and SVGEGT. The CDR3 is 16 residues long. Trimming took off 5 bases at V and 0 bases at J, with 14 bases between the two ends. CDR3 region: CASSRSGWSSYNEQFF. CDR3 nucleotides: TGTGCCAGCAGTCGATCCGGGTGGAGCTCCTACAATGAGCAGTTCTTC.

This clonotype was detected many times. The chain uses TRBV28 and TRBJ2-1; 7 bases fit TRBD1. The length of the CDR3 is 15 residues. Germline V lookup: CDR1 MDHEN, CDR2 SYDVKM. V lost 5 bases to trimming and J lost 2 bases; unmatched junction nucleotides: 6. CDR3 region: CASSDDRVAYNEQFF. CDR3 in DNA: TGTGCCAGCAGTGACGACAGGGTGGCCTACAATGAGCAGTTCTTC.

V is TRBV11-2 and J is TRBJ2-2; the match to TRBD1 covers 7 bases. Germline V gene lookup returns CDR1 SGHAT and CDR2 FQNNGV. Trimming removed 3 bases from V and 5 bases from J; junction bases left unmatched: 12. The CDR3 spans 17 residues. As DNA, the CDR3 is TGTGCCAGCAGCTTCCCCCGACAGGGCCCCATTACCGGGGAGCTGTTTTTT. Translating it yields CASSFPRQGPITGELFF.

This clonotype has more than one count but fewer than ten. The chain uses TRBV6-5 and TRBJ2-1; D is perhaps TRBD1 (6 bases). V lost 6 bases and J 0 bases, leaving 12 bases between the germline ends. CDR3 length equals 15 residues. The germline gives CDR1 MNHEY, CDR2 SVGAGI. The CDR3: CASRPLGGSYNEQFF. The CDR3, as DNA: TGTGCCAGCAGGCCACTAGGGGGCTCCTACAATGAGCAGTTCTTC.

This clonotype was recorded a few times. The J gene is TRBJ2-5, the V gene TRBV15; 7 nucleotides match TRBD2. The CDR3 runs to 12 residues. The germline V gene encodes CDR1 LNHNV and CDR2 YYDKDF (reference sequence). Trimming cost V 5 bases and J 4 bases; bases outside gene matches: 1. The DNA for the CDR3 is TGTGCCACCAGCCCTAGCGGAGAGACCCAGTACTTC. It is translated as CATSPSGETQYF.

The chain couples TRBV6-5 to TRBJ2-1, with D possibly being TRBD2 (6 bases). In germline, CDR1 is MNHEY, CDR2 SVGAGI. This CDR3 is 16 amino acids long. V lost 6 bases, J lost 5 bases, and 20 bases lay in between. For the CDR3, the DNA is TGTGCCAGCAGCCCCCTGCGGGGAATCGCCCACAATGAGCAGTTCTTC. It specifies CASSPLRGIAHNEQFF.

This rearrangement joins TRBV6-6 to TRBJ2-4, with D possibly matching TRBD2 (5 bases). V was cut by 6 bases and J by 9 bases, with 15 bases left in between. Looked up from germline, CDR1 is MNHNY and CDR2 is SVGAGI (reference sequence). The CDR3 runs 13 residues. The CDR3 bases are TGTGCCAGCAGGGAAGTCGGGGTGCCCATTCAGTACTTC. Protein sequence: CASREVGVPIQYF.

This clonotype was seen at least ten times. The genes are TRBV7-8 and TRBJ2-7; 7 bases line up with TRBD2. Trimming took 2 bases from V and 0 from J; bases not matched to a gene: 10. The CDR3 is 17 amino acids. Germline CDR1 reads SGHVS; CDR2 reads FQNEAQ. The CDR3 coding sequence is TGTGCCAGCAGCTTAAGATTGGGGGGGATCAGCTCCTACGAGCAGTACTTC. It yields the protein CASSLRLGGISSYEQYF.

The chain is built from TRBV4-3 and TRBJ2-1, with D possibly TRBD2 on 6 matching bases. The CDR3 is 18 amino acids. The ends were cut back, 0 bases at V and 0 bases at J, with 15 bases in the middle. CDR1 and CDR2 (germline): LGHNA, YSLEER. The CDR3 sequence is CASSQDLIGGVSYNEQFF. CDR3 nucleotide sequence: TGCGCCAGCAGCCAAGATTTGATAGGCGGGGTCTCCTACAATGAGCAGTTCTTC.

This clonotype was seen once. One end of the junction varies from germline; a read error may be responsible. J is TRBJ2-7 and V is TRBV11-2, with D perhaps TRBD1 or TRBD2 (5 bases each). From germline, CDR1 is SGHAT and CDR2 FQNNGV. The CDR3 is 16 residues long. DNA of the CDR3: TGTGCCAGCAGCTTATGGGCGCCGATCGGGGCCTACGAGCGGTACTTC. Translation: CASSLWAPIGAYERYF.

This clonotype was counted ten times or more. CDR3 in DNA: TGTGCCATCAGTGAGTCTAGGGGGGTGACCCAAGAGACCCAGTACTTC. Protein sequence: CAISESRGVTQETQYF. V is TRBV10-3 and J is TRBJ2-5; the D gene could be TRBD1 or TRBD2 (6 bases each). The germline V gene encodes CDR1 ENHRY and CDR2 SYGVKD. The length of the CDR3 is 16 residues. Trimming removed 0 bases at V and 1 base at J, with 12 bases between.

This clonotype was picked up a small number of times. The gene calls are TRBV5-4 and TRBJ2-6, with 10 bases that match TRBD2. Germline V gene sequence: CDR1 SGHNT, CDR2 YYREEE (reference sequence). The CDR3 is 19 amino acids. J was trimmed by 3 bases and V by 4 bases; bases with no gene match: 13. The CDR3 sequence: CASSHNLLAGLGGANVLTF. The CDR3 DNA reads TGTGCCAGCAGCCACAATCTACTAGCGGGGTTAGGTGGGGCCAACGTCCTGACTTTC.

About this clonotype: Being one base from a much bigger clone, this may be a read error. No conserved phenylalanine or tryptophan is present at the end of the CDR3, so a read error is the likely explanation. The genes are TRBV7-6 and TRBJ2-2; D not certain. Germline-derived CDR1 and CDR2 are SGHVS and FNYEAQ. This CDR3 is built from 14 residues. The CDR3 here is CATTSSRLSGELFI. DNA for the CDR3: TGTGCTACCACCTCAAGCCGACTCTCCGGGGAGCTGTTTATT.

A few counts support this clonotype. V gene TRBV20-1 combines with J gene TRBJ2-6; 7 positions agree with TRBD2. This CDR3 region has 15 residues. Germline trimming cut 1 base from V and 4 bases from J; bases unmatched to any gene: 4. Germline V lookup: CDR1 DFQATT, CDR2 SNEGSKA (reference sequence). The DNA for the CDR3 is TGCAGTGCTAGAGGAGGACTAGTGGGGGCCAACGTCCTGACTTTC. As protein: CSARGGLVGANVLTF.

This clonotype was counted only a few times. This chain uses TRBV10-3 with TRBJ1-1, with D possibly TRBD1 on 6 matching bases. Trimming stripped 4 bases from V and 1 base from J, with 13 bases between. This CDR3 is built from 15 residues. CDR1 is ENHRY, CDR2 SYGVKD, per germline. The CDR3 bases are TGTGCCATCAGTGTTGTGGTGGGGGCGAACACTGAAGCTTTCTTT. Its translation is CAISVVVGANTEAFF.

This clonotype was detected many times. Germline and junction disagree at one end, which may indicate a read error. The chain joins TRBV7-7 to TRBJ1-1, with D unresolved. The CDR3 has 13 residues. Germline CDR1 and CDR2: SSHAT and FNYEAQ (reference sequence). The CDR3 reads CASSLVEGTEAFF. The CDR3 region has the DNA TGTGCTAGCAGCTTAGTGGAGGGAACTGAAGCTTTCTTT.

This clonotype was observed a handful of times. V and J are TRBV19 and TRBJ1-1; 7 nucleotides match TRBD1. In germline, CDR1 is LNHDA, CDR2 SQIVND (reference sequence). This CDR3 region has 14 residues. J lost 6 bases, V lost 6 bases, and 10 bases had no gene match. The CDR3 is CASRNDRDRSEAFF. The CDR3 nucleotides are TGTGCCAGTAGAAACGACAGGGATCGGTCTGAAGCTTTCTTT.

The chain links TRBV28 to TRBJ2-3; 9 bases line up with TRBD2. The V gene end was trimmed by 5 bases and the J gene end by 4 bases; junction bases not matched to a gene: 13. CDR3 length equals 17 residues. Germline CDR1 is MDHEN and CDR2 is SYDVKM. The CDR3 nucleotides are TGTGCCAGCAGTCCCAACTTAGCGGGGGTTTGGTCAGATACGCAGTATTTT. Amino acid sequence: CASSPNLAGVWSDTQYF.

This sequence joins TRBV13 and TRBJ2-7, with 9 bases identical to TRBD1. The CDR3 runs 17 residues. CDR1 is PRHDT, CDR2 FYEKMQ, per germline (reference sequence). V shed 2 bases, J shed 3 bases, and the junction held 11 bases outside the gene matches. CDR3: CASSLRKQGAYYYEQYF. CDR3 nucleotide sequence: TGTGCCAGCAGCTTAAGGAAACAGGGGGCTTATTACTACGAGCAGTACTTC.

Ten or more counts support this clonotype. V is TRBV25-1 and J is TRBJ1-4; D not resolved. Germline V gene lookup returns CDR1 MGHDK and CDR2 SYGVNS. This CDR3 is built from 11 residues. Trimming shortened V by 6 bases and J by 8 bases, and 7 bases separated the two germline ends. The CDR3 loop reads CASRRKEKLFF. The CDR3 region has the DNA TGTGCCAGCAGGAGGAAAGAAAAACTGTTTTTT.